The 15 T cell receptor beta chains in this list originate from one sample, sequenced in a study of blood T cells in healthy people across ages. Primed by a sample-barcoded 5' primer and a J-beta primer mix, a second PCR proceeded for about 6 to 11 cycles. TCRdb reprocessed the 5' RACE reads with MiXCR, giving one entry per CDR3 protein. The sample carries almost 800,000 distinct CDR3 sequences, 58% recorded once. Source material: blood. Receptors were obtained from a man younger than 45 in good health.

The CDR3 DNA reads as TGTGCCACCAGCAGAGATATCCCGGACATGAGCTACACCTTC. Residues: CATSRDIPDMSYTF. This rearrangement joins TRBV15 to TRBJ1-2; TRBD1 might be the D (5 bases). Deletions cut 0 bases from V and 9 bases from J, with 14 bases between. The CDR3 totals 14 residues. CDR1 and CDR2 (germline): LNHNV, YYDKDF (reference sequence).

This clonotype has only a few counts. The V gene is TRBV20-1, the J gene TRBJ2-3; 16 nucleotides match TRBD2. The CDR3 is 16 amino acids. V lost 5 bases and J lost 3; bases outside the gene matches: 5. Per the germline V gene, CDR1 is DFQATT and CDR2 is SNEGSKA (reference sequence). The CDR3 sequence is CSAPGLAGGLTDTQYF. The CDR3 DNA reads as TGCAGTGCTCCGGGACTAGCGGGAGGGCTGACAGATACGCAGTATTTT.

The chain employs TRBV7-2 and TRBJ1-2, with 8 bases that match TRBD1. The V gene end was trimmed by 3 bases and the J gene end by 7 bases; junction bases not matched to a gene: 7. This CDR3 is 14 amino acids long. CDR1 is SGHTA and CDR2 is FQGNSA in the germline V gene. The CDR3 protein is CASSLAPQGAGYTF. CDR3 DNA: TGTGCCAGCAGCTTGGCCCCCCAGGGGGCTGGCTACACCTTC.

This chain joins TRBV29-1 and TRBJ2-1, with TRBD2 matching 13 bases. The V segment lost 6 bases and the J segment 10 bases; nucleotides outside the gene matches: 3. This CDR3 comprises 12 residues. The germline gives CDR1 SQVTM, CDR2 ANQGSEA. CDR3 in DNA: TGCAGCGTAAGACTAGCGGGAGGAGAGCAGTTCTTC. This encodes CSVRLAGGEQFF.

There are a few counts of this clonotype. The chain has TRBV7-2 and TRBJ2-3, with D unclear. The ends were cut back, 1 base at V and 2 bases at J, with 7 bases in the middle. CDR3 length equals 14 residues. Germline CDR1 SGHTA, CDR2 FQGNSA. DNA for the CDR3: TGTGCCAGCAGCTTAGTGAGGAACACAGATACGCAGTATTTT. This codes for CASSLVRNTDTQYF.

The CDR3 bases are TGTGCCAGCAGGCTAGCAGCCAATGAGCAGTTCTTC. It translates to CASRLAANEQFF. The chain carries TRBV6-1 and TRBJ2-1, with a possible D match to TRBD2 (5 bases). This CDR3 contains 12 residues. Between the trimmed V and J ends, which lost 6 bases and 6 bases, there was a span of 9 bases. Looked up from germline, CDR1 is MNHNS and CDR2 is SASEGT.

This clonotype appeared many times. The chain carries TRBV20-1 and TRBJ2-7, with 9 bases fitting TRBD2. The germline CDR1 and CDR2 sequences are DFQATT and SNEGSKA (reference sequence). The V and J ends lost 6 bases and 4 bases, in that order; junction bases with no gene match: 13. The CDR3 extends over 15 amino acids. CDR3 DNA sequence: TGCAGTGCCTCCATAGGCGGCGGGGGGGCTTACGAGCAGTACTTC. It is translated as CSASIGGGGAYEQYF.

The chain couples TRBV29-1 to TRBJ1-2; a possible D gene is TRBD1 (5 bases). Trimming shortened V by 4 bases and J by 7 bases, and 13 bases separated the two germline ends. Germline CDR1 SQVTM, CDR2 ANQGSEA. CDR3 length: 12 amino acids. The CDR3 here is CSVVDSGFGYTF. In nucleotides, the CDR3 is TGCAGCGTTGTAGACAGCGGGTTTGGCTACACCTTC.

CDR3 nucleotide sequence: TGCAGTGCTAGGATCCCGAACGTAAAAAGGGGGAAAAATCAGCCCCAGCATTTT. It is translated as CSARIPNVKRGKNQPQHF. The V call is TRBV20-1, the J call TRBJ1-5, with D possibly matching TRBD1 (6 bases). The CDR3 spans 18 residues. Trimming took off 3 bases at V and 4 bases at J, with 25 bases between the two ends. The germline V gene encodes CDR1 DFQATT and CDR2 SNEGSKA (reference sequence).

Turning to this clonotype: Sequence at one end of the junction differs from germline and may be a read error. The rearrangement joins TRBV3-1 to TRBJ1-5; D gene uncertain. The CDR3 runs 13 residues. CDR1 and CDR2 (germline): LGHDT, YNNKEL (reference sequence). DNA of the CDR3: TGTGCCAGCATCCAATTCGGGAATCAGCCCCAGCATTTT. It yields the protein CASIQFGNQPQHF.

A few counts support this clonotype. V and J are TRBV5-1 and TRBJ1-2; possible D gene TRBD1, 5 bases. Germline values: CDR1 SGHRS, CDR2 YFSETQ. This CDR3 contains 13 residues. Trimming removed 7 bases at V and 7 bases at J, with 17 bases between. CDR3 nucleotide sequence: TGCGCCAGCGGACAAGACACCCCCAGTGGCTACACCTTC. Amino acid sequence: CASGQDTPSGYTF.

This chain joins TRBV20-1 and TRBJ2-5; 7 positions match TRBD2. The CDR3 is made up of 14 amino acids. From germline, CDR1 is DFQATT and CDR2 SNEGSKA (reference sequence). This CDR3 is CMPSVRGSPETQYF. CDR3 nucleotides: TGCATGCCTTCAGTCCGCGGGAGCCCAGAGACCCAGTACTTC.

This rearrangement joins TRBV29-1 to TRBJ2-2; weak D call: TRBD2 (5 bases). Between the trimmed V and J ends, which lost 1 base and 10 bases, there was a span of 13 bases. Germline V gene sequence: CDR1 SQVTM, CDR2 ANQGSEA. This CDR3 spans 13 amino acids. This chain's CDR3 is CSVEVPGVAELFF. Written as DNA, the CDR3 is TGCAGCGTTGAAGTTCCCGGGGTCGCGGAGCTGTTTTTT.

The chain has TRBV27 and TRBJ2-3, with a possible D match to TRBD2 (5 bases). Germline-derived CDR1 and CDR2 are MNHEY and SMNVEV (reference sequence). There are 16 residues in the CDR3. V was cut by 0 bases and J by 0 bases, with 10 bases left in between. The CDR3 DNA reads TGTGCCAGCAGTTTATCCATTACGGGGAGCACAGATACGCAGTATTTT. This translates into CASSLSITGSTDTQYF.

Regarding this clonotype: One base away lies a much larger clone, so this may be a sequencing read error. The genes are TRBV6-2 or TRBV6-3 and TRBJ1-1; no clear D gene. Germline V gene sequence: CDR1 MNHEY, CDR2 SVGEGT. Trimming removed 5 bases at V and 6 bases at J, with 16 bases between. The CDR3 has 14 amino acids. The CDR3, as DNA: TGTGCCAGCAGTGACGGTTGGGTCAGCGCTGAAGCTTTCTTT. It specifies CASSDGWVSAEAFF.